Below, 20 T cell receptor beta chains from the same sample are listed, as sequenced in a study of T-cell memory formation after mild COVID-19 (TCRdb year 2021). Receptors were amplified or captured by 5' RACE. Sequencing was performed on an Illumina NovaSeq 6000. Using fastp trimming at Q25 and MiXCR clonotype assembly, TCRdb reanalyzed the public sequencing data and kept in-frame beta chains. Each entry merges the rows of one CDR3 protein and shows their most common DNA and genes. The sample profile shows 350,000 to 400,000 distinct CDR3 sequences; around a fifth of them were found once. The ten largest clones represent roughly an eighth of the sample. The sample consisted of PBMCs or a T cell subset sorted from them (not recorded which). The source of these receptors is an adult woman who had mild COVID-19 (a few samples of this study predate the infection). The sample titles of this study are shuffled in the database, so cell type and time point are left out; the donor was told from shared clones.

This sequence joins TRBV7-2 and TRBJ2-3; 11 bases align to TRBD1. The junction had 5 bases not matched to a gene; V was cut back by 5 bases and J by 1 base. The CDR3 contains 16 residues. Germline CDR1 SGHTA, CDR2 FQGNSA. The CDR3 protein is CASSQWGQGGTDTQYF. CDR3 nucleotide sequence: TGTGCCAGCAGCCAATGGGGACAGGGGGGCACAGATACGCAGTATTTT.

The V and J genes are TRBV4-3 and TRBJ2-7, with 8 bases fitting TRBD1. Germline values: CDR1 LGHNA, CDR2 YSLEER. With V trimmed by 0 bases and J by 3 bases, 7 bases remained unmatched. CDR3 length: 16 amino acids. The CDR3 region is CASSQDWPGGHYEQYF. The DNA for the CDR3 is TGCGCCAGCAGCCAAGATTGGCCAGGGGGCCACTACGAGCAGTACTTC.

The chain has TRBV27 and TRBJ2-5; the match to TRBD2 covers 7 bases. V trimming: 4 bases; J trimming: 2 bases; junction bases outside the gene matches: 4. This CDR3 is built from 14 residues. Germline loops: CDR1 MNHEY, CDR2 SMNVEV (reference sequence). The DNA of the CDR3 is TGTGCCAGCAGTTCGCTAGCGGATCAAGAGACCCAGTACTTC. It is translated as CASSSLADQETQYF.

This clonotype was detected only a few times. The chain links TRBV12-3 or TRBV12-4 to TRBJ2-2, with D hard to call. This CDR3 is 14 amino acids long. V was shortened by 3 bases and J by 3 bases, with 8 bases between the two germline ends. For the CDR3, the DNA is TGTGCCAGCAGTTTTCAGGTGCACACCGGGGAGCTGTTTTTT. Translation gives CASSFQVHTGELFF.

The genes are TRBV24-1 and TRBJ2-5; 9 nucleotides line up with TRBD1. The CDR3 extends over 15 amino acids. Germline lookup yields CDR1 KGHDR and CDR2 SFDVKD. J was trimmed by 3 bases and V by 1 base; bases with no gene match: 2. For the CDR3, the DNA is TGTGCCACCAGTGATTTCACAGGGGGCGAAGAGACCCAGTACTTC. Translation: CATSDFTGGEETQYF.

This clonotype was seen more than once but under ten times. The chain has TRBV4-1 and TRBJ2-7; D is uncertain. Trimming removed 1 base at V and 7 bases at J, with 14 bases between. From germline, CDR1 is MGHRA and CDR2 YSYEKL. CDR3 length: 14 residues. The CDR3 sequence: CASSQVGGPWEQYF. The CDR3 DNA reads as TGCGCCAGCAGCCAAGTTGGCGGTCCCTGGGAGCAGTACTTC.

This clonotype appeared a few times. The chain is built from TRBV20-1 and TRBJ2-3; 14 bases map to TRBD2. Per the germline V gene, CDR1 is DFQATT and CDR2 is SNEGSKA (reference sequence). The CDR3 has 15 residues. The trim removed 3 bases at V and 4 bases at J, leaving 3 bases unmatched. The CDR3 DNA sequence: TGCAGTGCTAGGACTAGCGGGAGGGGGTCAGATACGCAGTATTTT. Protein product: CSARTSGRGSDTQYF.

This clonotype has only a few counts. The V and J genes are TRBV9 and TRBJ1-3; D not certain. Trimming pared 5 bases from V and 2 bases from J, leaving 14 bases between. The CDR3 is made up of 15 amino acids. Germline values: CDR1 SGDLS, CDR2 YYNGEE. CDR3 sequence: CASSPEGVAGNTIYF. The DNA for the CDR3 is TGTGCCAGCAGTCCGGAGGGAGTCGCTGGAAACACCATATATTTT.

V usage is TRBV20-1 and J usage is TRBJ1-6, with no clear D. CDR1 is DFQATT and CDR2 is SNEGSKA in the germline V gene (reference sequence). The ends were cut back, 0 bases at V and 8 bases at J, with 8 bases in the middle. This CDR3 has 13 amino acids. CDR3 sequence: CSARDLGDSPLHF. CDR3 nucleotides: TGCAGTGCTAGAGATCTGGGTGATTCACCCCTCCACTTT.

The chain employs TRBV7-8 and TRBJ1-1; tentatively, D is TRBD1 (6 bases). The CDR3 runs to 18 residues. The V gene lost 1 base and the J gene lost 6 bases, with 24 bases spanning the gap. CDR1 and CDR2 from the germline V gene are SGHVS and FQNEAQ. CDR3: CASSLVRSYGGGGAEAFF. The CDR3 DNA follows: TGTGCCAGCAGCTTAGTTCGGTCGTACGGGGGCGGAGGGGCTGAAGCTTTCTTT.

The genes are TRBV2 and TRBJ1-2, with 7 bases lining up with TRBD1. Germline V gene data show CDR1 as SNHLY and CDR2 as FYNNEI. CDR3 length: 15 amino acids. Germline trimming cut 4 bases from V and 2 bases from J; bases unmatched to any gene: 7. The CDR3: CASSGEGAWNYGYTF. DNA of the CDR3: TGTGCCAGCAGTGGGGAGGGGGCTTGGAACTATGGCTACACCTTC.

The chain's CDR3 is CASSWGQGGNSPLHF. CDR3 coding DNA: TGCGCCAGCAGCTGGGGACAGGGAGGGAATTCACCCCTCCACTTT. The V gene is TRBV5-1, the J gene TRBJ1-6, with 9 bases fitting TRBD1. V trimming: 3 bases; J trimming: 7 bases; junction bases outside the gene matches: 5. There are 15 residues in the CDR3. CDR1 is SGHRS, CDR2 YFSETQ, per germline.

The rearrangement links TRBV4-1 to TRBJ2-3; D is uncertain. Trimming pared 0 bases from V and 4 bases from J, leaving 11 bases between. Germline loops: CDR1 MGHRA, CDR2 YSYEKL. The CDR3 extends over 15 amino acids. The CDR3 DNA is TGCGCCAGCAGCCAAGACAGGTCTTCCTCAGATACGCAGTATTTT. It translates to CASSQDRSSSDTQYF.

This clonotype was picked up a small number of times. J is TRBJ2-7 and V is TRBV12-3 or TRBV12-4; 8 bases match TRBD1. The J segment lost 3 bases and the V segment lost 5 bases, leaving 6 bases of the junction unmatched. The CDR3 has 14 residues. The CDR3 nucleotides read TGTGCCAGCAGTCGACAGGGGCCCTACTACGAGCAGTACTTC. Translating it yields CASSRQGPYYEQYF.

This clonotype was seen more than once but under ten times. This rearrangement joins TRBV20-1 to TRBJ2-4; 10 bases agree with TRBD2. Germline CDR1 and CDR2: DFQATT and SNEGSKA (reference sequence). The J segment lost 5 bases and the V segment lost 0 bases, leaving 7 bases of the junction unmatched. The CDR3 sequence is 16 residues long. The CDR3 DNA reads TGCAGTGCTAGAGACCCCGGACTAGCGGAGCAAAACATTCAGTACTTC. Protein sequence: CSARDPGLAEQNIQYF.

The rearrangement joins TRBV12-3 or TRBV12-4 to TRBJ1-2; 8 bases align to TRBD1. This CDR3 is built from 18 residues. The J segment lost 0 bases and the V segment lost 7 bases, leaving 16 bases of the junction unmatched. In nucleotides, the CDR3 is TGTGCCAGCACCCGAACAGGGGGGACGACCCGGACTAACTATGGCTACACCTTC. As protein: CASTRTGGTTRTNYGYTF.

The chain employs TRBV7-9 and TRBJ2-1, with TRBD2 identical over 12 bases. The V gene end was trimmed by 5 bases and the J gene end by 5 bases; junction bases not matched to a gene: 4. There are 15 residues in the CDR3. Germline V lookup: CDR1 SEHNR, CDR2 FQNEAQ (reference sequence). The CDR3, as DNA: TGTGCCAGCAGCCAGCGACTAGCGGGAGACAATGAGCAGTTCTTC. It is translated as CASSQRLAGDNEQFF.

This clonotype was seen only a few times. J is TRBJ1-5 and V is TRBV6-5, with D hard to call. CDR3 length: 12 amino acids. The V end was cut by 5 bases, the J end by 7 bases, with 9 bases between. Germline V gene lookup returns CDR1 MNHEY and CDR2 SVGAGI. CDR3 sequence (DNA): TGTGCCAGCAGTCCCCCCGGACAGCCCCAGCATTTT. This encodes CASSPPGQPQHF.

This clonotype was picked up a small number of times. This chain connects TRBV11-1 to TRBJ2-7; no clear D gene. Trimming left V 0 bases short and J 4 bases short, with 10 bases between. Germline V gene lookup returns CDR1 SGHAT and CDR2 FQDESV (reference sequence). The CDR3 sequence is 14 residues long. The CDR3 DNA sequence: TGTGCCAGCAGCTTAGCGGAGCCCTCTTACGAGCAGTACTTC. Amino acids: CASSLAEPSYEQYF. Variable domain in full (rest from reference TRBV11-1 and TRBJ2-7): EAEVAQSPRYKITEKSQAVAFWCDPISGHATLYWYRQILGQGPELLVQFQDESVVDDSQLPKDRFSAERLKGVDSTLKIQPAELGDSAMYLCASSLAEPSYEQYFGPGTRLTVT.

This clonotype was counted a few times. The chain uses TRBV12-3 or TRBV12-4 and TRBJ2-1, with 10 bases matching TRBD2. CDR3 length equals 15 residues. With 6 bases clipped from V and 8 bases from J, the junction kept 10 bases outside the gene matches. The CDR3 coding sequence is TGTGCCAGCAGCCGCCTAGCGGGAGTAGGGGATGAGCAGTTCTTC. Amino acid sequence: CASSRLAGVGDEQFF.